The 24 T cell receptor beta chains listed next were all sequenced from one sample in a study of CD8+CD57+ T cells in acquired aplastic anemia. By flow cytometry, patients selected for sequencing had shown an expansion of CD8+CD57+ cells. Genomic DNA provided the template from which TCR beta VDJ and CDR3 profiles were obtained. TCRdb re-called the reads with MiXCR, one entry per CDR3 protein. This repertoire shows over 150,000 distinct CDR3 sequences, around 50% found once; its top ten account for over 10%. Sequencing used sorted CD4+, CD8+, or CD8+CD57+ T cells (not recorded which) from PBMCs. The receptors here all came from a human donor with aplastic anemia.

This clonotype was detected a few times. V and J are TRBV30 and TRBJ2-7, with 8 bases identical to TRBD1. CDR1 is GTSNPN and CDR2 is SVGIG in the germline V gene (reference sequence). This CDR3 contains 15 residues. V dropped 4 bases and J dropped 3; count of bases not matched to a gene: 11. CDR3 bases: TGTGCCTGGAAACCTAAGGGACAGGCCTACTACGAGCAGTACTTC. This translates into CAWKPKGQAYYEQYF. Full variable domain (missing parts from reference TRBV30 and TRBJ2-7): SQTIHQWPATLVQPVGSPLSLECTVEGTSNPNLYWYRQAAGRGLQLLFYSVGIGQISSEVPQNLSASRPQDRQFILSSKKLLLSDSGFYLCAWKPKGQAYYEQYFGPGTRLTVT.

This clonotype has ten or more counts. V usage is TRBV13 and J usage is TRBJ1-6, with 10 bases aligning to TRBD1. The trim removed 2 bases at V and 8 bases at J, leaving 6 bases unmatched. Germline values: CDR1 PRHDT, CDR2 FYEKMQ (reference sequence). The CDR3 runs to 16 residues. CDR3 bases: TGTGCCAGCAGCTTACCAACCGGGACAGGGGATTCACCCCTCCACTTT. It is translated as CASSLPTGTGDSPLHF. Complete variable domain (other parts from reference TRBV13 and TRBJ1-6): AAGVIQSPRHLIKEKRETATLKCYPIPRHDTVYWYQQGPGQDPQFLISFYEKMQSDKGSIPDRFSAQQFSDYHSELNMSSLELGDSALYFCASSLPTGTGDSPLHFGNGTRLTVT.

J is TRBJ2-7 and V is TRBV7-9; D remains unclear. The CDR3 runs 13 residues. The germline CDR1 and CDR2 sequences are SEHNR and FQNEAQ (reference sequence). V gave up 5 bases and J gave up 1 base, with 9 bases separating them. DNA for the CDR3: TGTGCCAGCAGCCGGACGGAGTCCTACGAGCAGTACTTC. It yields the protein CASSRTESYEQYF.

In DNA form, the CDR3 reads TGCAGTGCTAGCCAAACCGGGACTAGAGGGGAGACCCAGTACTTC. This gives the protein CSASQTGTRGETQYF. This chain uses TRBV20-1 with TRBJ2-5, with TRBD2 matching 8 bases. Germline CDR1 DFQATT, CDR2 SNEGSKA (reference sequence). CDR3 length: 15 residues. With 3 bases clipped from V and 5 bases from J, the junction kept 11 bases outside the gene matches.

This clonotype appeared many times. This sequence joins TRBV7-2 and TRBJ2-7, with D perhaps TRBD1 or TRBD2 (5 bases each). This CDR3 is 16 amino acids long. Germline V lookup: CDR1 SGHTA, CDR2 FQGNSA. V was shortened by 5 bases and J by 0 bases, with 17 bases between the two germline ends. The CDR3 DNA reads as TGTGCCAGCAGCCGTGAGGGTACAGGACGCTCCTACGAGCAGTACTTC. It encodes CASSREGTGRSYEQYF. Using reference TRBV7-2 and TRBJ2-7 for the parts outside the CDR3, the full variable domain is GAGVSQSPSNKVTEKGKDVELRCDPISGHTALYWYRQSLGQGLEFLIYFQGNSAPDKSGLPSDRFSAERTGGSVSTLTIQRTQQEDSAVYLCASSREGTGRSYEQYFGPGTRLTVT.

This clonotype was observed many times. V gene TRBV12-3 or TRBV12-4 combines with J gene TRBJ2-6, with a weak D call TRBD2 (5 bases). The CDR3 totals 18 residues. Trimming cost V 8 bases and J 0 bases, with 20 bases left between them. DNA of the CDR3: TGTGCCAGCGCGTCCGGAGGTTCTACTAGCTCTGGGGCCAACGTCCTGACTTTC. This translates into CASASGGSTSSGANVLTF.

This chain links TRBV9 with TRBJ2-7, with TRBD1 identical over 7 bases. CDR1 SGDLS and CDR2 YYNGEE come from the germline V gene. The CDR3 is made up of 13 amino acids. The trim removed 4 bases at V and 6 bases at J, leaving 7 bases unmatched. The CDR3 DNA is TGTGCCAGCAGCACCGGACAGGTGGGCGAGCAGTACTTC. Translated: CASSTGQVGEQYF.

This clonotype was counted many times. DNA of the CDR3: TGCGCCAGCAGCTTGGGTACCAGGTTAGGCTCTGGAAACACCATATATTTT. Residues: CASSLGTRLGSGNTIYF. This rearrangement joins TRBV5-1 to TRBJ1-3; D gene ambiguous. This CDR3 is built from 17 residues. CDR1 and CDR2 from the germline V gene are SGHRS and YFSETQ. V lost 0 bases to trimming and J lost 0 bases, with 13 bases between them.

This clonotype was observed at least ten times. V is TRBV3-1 and J is TRBJ2-2; the D is unclear. Germline loops: CDR1 LGHDT, CDR2 YNNKEL (reference sequence). Trimming removed 0 bases at V and 7 bases at J, with 9 bases between. The CDR3 is 14 amino acids. The chain's CDR3 is CASSQDLRYGELFF. The CDR3 DNA sequence: TGTGCCAGCAGCCAAGATCTTCGCTACGGGGAGCTGTTTTTT.

This clonotype was counted at least ten times. The rearrangement uses TRBV7-9 and TRBJ2-5; no reliable D call. The CDR3 runs to 14 residues. Germline CDR1 and CDR2: SEHNR and FQNEAQ (reference sequence). The V and J ends lost 4 bases and 1 base respectively, with 10 bases between them. The CDR3 reads CASSSWTAQETQYF. For the CDR3, the DNA is TGTGCCAGCAGCTCCTGGACCGCCCAAGAGACCCAGTACTTC.

This clonotype was picked up a small number of times. V gene TRBV7-9 combines with J gene TRBJ2-3; no firm D call. This CDR3 has 13 amino acids. Trimming removed 5 bases from V and 0 bases from J, with 6 bases in between. Germline V gives CDR1 SEHNR, CDR2 FQNEAQ (reference sequence). The CDR3: CASSLYSTDTQYF. CDR3 nucleotide sequence: TGTGCCAGCAGCCTATACAGCACAGATACGCAGTATTTT.

This clonotype was recorded a few times. This rearrangement joins TRBV20-1 to TRBJ1-5; perhaps TRBD1 as D (5 bases). V lost 4 bases to trimming and J lost 6 bases, with 16 bases between them. The CDR3 covers 14 residues. CDR1 and CDR2 (germline): DFQATT, SNEGSKA (reference sequence). The chain's CDR3 is CSATSTVGGQPQHF. CDR3 DNA sequence: TGCAGTGCTACGTCAACGGTCGGGGGTCAGCCCCAGCATTTT.

At least ten counts were recorded for this clonotype. Given a much more abundant clone one base away, this may be a read error. V usage is TRBV2 and J usage is TRBJ2-7; 7 bases map to TRBD1. Germline values: CDR1 SNHLY, CDR2 FYNNEI. The CDR3 has 15 residues. For the CDR3, the DNA is TGTGCCAGCAGTGGAAGGTTGGGACAGATCGACGAGCGGTACTTC. Amino acid sequence: CASSGRLGQIDERYF. The full variable domain, with the rest looked up from reference TRBV2 and TRBJ2-7, is EPEVTQTPSHQVTQMGQEVILRCVPISNHLYFYWYRQILGQKVEFLVSFYNNEISEKSEIFDDQFSVERPDGSNFTLKIRSTKLEDSAMYFCASSGRLGQIDERYFGPGTRLTVT.

The chain has TRBV7-9 and TRBJ1-2; D is unresolved. CDR3 length: 12 amino acids. Germline assignment: CDR1 SEHNR and CDR2 FQNEAQ (reference sequence). Between the trimmed V and J ends, which lost 6 bases and 7 bases, there was a span of 12 bases. Written as DNA, the CDR3 is TGTGCCAGCAGTCAATCGGCGGGTGGCTACACCTTC. Encoded protein: CASSQSAGGYTF.

This clonotype was observed many times. The chain combines TRBV5-4 with TRBJ2-3; tentatively, D is TRBD1 (6 bases). Germline assignment: CDR1 SGHNT and CDR2 YYREEE (reference sequence). CDR3 length equals 14 residues. V lost 3 bases and J 4 bases, leaving 12 bases between the germline ends. CDR3 sequence reads: CASSSPGVPDTQYF. CDR3 sequence (DNA): TGTGCCAGCAGCTCGCCAGGGGTTCCAGATACGCAGTATTTT.

This clonotype was detected many times. The J gene is TRBJ2-4, the V gene TRBV2, with TRBD1 as a possible D gene (6 bases). V was cut by 5 bases and J by 11 bases, with 19 bases left in between. The CDR3 is 14 amino acids. Germline loops: CDR1 SNHLY, CDR2 FYNNEI. The CDR3 sequence: CASSRDNLPDVQYF. DNA for the CDR3: TGTGCCAGCAGTCGGGACAATCTTCCCGATGTTCAGTACTTC.

Notes on this clonotype: One base away lies a much larger clone, so this may be a sequencing read error. This chain links TRBV25-1 with TRBJ2-1; possibly TRBD1 for D (7 bases). In germline, CDR1 is MGHDK, CDR2 SYGVNS. CDR3 length: 16 residues. The CDR3 is CASSLDRPGGYNEQFF. CDR3 nucleotides: TGCGCCAGCAGCTTGGACAGGCCCGGAGGGTACAATGAGCAGTTCTTC.

This rearrangement joins TRBV5-5 to TRBJ2-4; the match to TRBD1 covers 7 bases. In germline, CDR1 is SGHKS, CDR2 YYEKEE (reference sequence). Trimming cost V 5 bases and J 8 bases; bases outside gene matches: 7. This CDR3 is 13 amino acids long. Written as DNA, the CDR3 is TGTGCCAGCAGTAGGGACAGTGCGGACATTCAGTACTTC. Residues: CASSRDSADIQYF. Combining the CDR3 with reference TRBV5-5 and TRBJ2-4 gives the whole variable domain DAGVTQSPTHLIKTRGQQVTLRCSPISGHKSVSWYQQVLGQGPQFIFQYYEKEERGRGNFPDRFSARQFPNYSSELNVNALLLGDSALYLCASSRDSADIQYFGAGTRLSVL.

At least ten counts were recorded for this clonotype. For the CDR3, the DNA is TGCAGTGCTCCCCTCAAAGAGCATTCACCCCTCCACTTT. Translated, it gives CSAPLKEHSPLHF. This chain connects TRBV20-1 to TRBJ1-6; D is ambiguous. Per the germline V gene, CDR1 is DFQATT and CDR2 is SNEGSKA (reference sequence). Trimming shortened V by 5 bases and J by 8 bases, and 13 bases separated the two germline ends. The CDR3 covers 13 residues.

The genes are TRBV12-5 and TRBJ2-6; unclear D gene. The CDR3 contains 15 residues. The germline CDR1 and CDR2 sequences are LGHNT and FRNRAP. The V gene lost 3 bases and the J gene lost 3 bases, with 9 bases spanning the gap. The CDR3 is CASGFRASGANVLTF. The CDR3 DNA reads TGTGCTAGTGGTTTCCGGGCTAGTGGGGCCAACGTCCTGACTTTC. The complete variable domain, with remaining parts taken from reference TRBV12-5 and TRBJ2-6, reads DARVTQTPRHKVTEMGQEVTMRCQPILGHNTVFWYRQTMMQGLELLAYFRNRAPLDDSGMPKDRFSAEMPDATLATLKIQPSEPRDSAVYFCASGFRASGANVLTFGAGSRLTVL.

V is TRBV7-2 and J is TRBJ1-1; a possible D gene is TRBD1 (6 bases). The germline V and J ends were trimmed by 2 bases and 9 bases, with 13 bases remaining between them. The CDR3 totals 13 residues. The V gene's germline CDR1 is SGHTA and CDR2 FQGNSA. This CDR3 is CASSLNLWDKAFF. As DNA, the CDR3 is TGTGCCAGCAGCTTAAATTTGTGGGACAAAGCTTTCTTT.

The V gene is TRBV2, the J gene TRBJ2-1; D is ambiguous. The CDR3 extends over 13 amino acids. The V and J ends lost 2 bases and 3 bases respectively, with 5 bases between them. Germline CDR1 SNHLY, CDR2 FYNNEI. CDR3 protein: CASSETGYNEQFF. The DNA of the CDR3 is TGTGCCAGCAGTGAAACCGGCTACAATGAGCAGTTCTTC.

The J gene is TRBJ2-5, the V gene TRBV10-3; TRBD1 matches 7 bases. CDR1 and CDR2 (germline): ENHRY, SYGVKD. With V trimmed by 2 bases and J by 4 bases, 1 base remained unmatched. The CDR3 contains 13 residues. CDR3 nucleotides: TGTGCCATCAGTGAGGACAGGGCAGAGACCCAGTACTTC. Its protein is CAISEDRAETQYF.

This clonotype came up many times. V is TRBV19 and J is TRBJ1-5, with TRBD1 as a possible D gene (5 bases). V lost 4 bases to trimming and J lost 4 bases, with 14 bases between them. The CDR3 has 15 amino acids. The germline CDR1 and CDR2 sequences are LNHDA and SQIVND (reference sequence). CDR3 region: CASSKAGPFNQPQHF. The CDR3 DNA follows: TGTGCCAGTAGTAAGGCAGGGCCATTTAATCAGCCCCAGCATTTT.